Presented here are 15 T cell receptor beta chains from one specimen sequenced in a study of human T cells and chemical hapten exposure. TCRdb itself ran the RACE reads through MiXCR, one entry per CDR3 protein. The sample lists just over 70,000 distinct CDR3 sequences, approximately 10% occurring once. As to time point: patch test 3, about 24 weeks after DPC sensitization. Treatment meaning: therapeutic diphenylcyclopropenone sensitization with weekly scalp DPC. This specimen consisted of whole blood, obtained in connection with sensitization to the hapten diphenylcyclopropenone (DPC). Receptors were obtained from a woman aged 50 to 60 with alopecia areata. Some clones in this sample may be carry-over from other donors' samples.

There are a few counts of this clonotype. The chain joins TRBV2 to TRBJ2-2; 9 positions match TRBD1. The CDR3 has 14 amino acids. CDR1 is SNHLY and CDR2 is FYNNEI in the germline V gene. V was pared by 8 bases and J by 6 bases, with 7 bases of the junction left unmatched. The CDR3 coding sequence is TGTGCCAGCCGGACCGGGACAGGGTCCGGGGAGCTGTTTTTT. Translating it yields CASRTGTGSGELFF.

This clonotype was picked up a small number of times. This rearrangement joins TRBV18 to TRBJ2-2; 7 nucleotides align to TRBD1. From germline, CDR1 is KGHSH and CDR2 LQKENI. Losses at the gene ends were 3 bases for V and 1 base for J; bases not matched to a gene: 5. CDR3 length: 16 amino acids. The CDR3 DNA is TGTGCCAGCTCACCTACAGGGGTGCGGAACACCGGGGAGCTGTTTTTT. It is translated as CASSPTGVRNTGELFF.

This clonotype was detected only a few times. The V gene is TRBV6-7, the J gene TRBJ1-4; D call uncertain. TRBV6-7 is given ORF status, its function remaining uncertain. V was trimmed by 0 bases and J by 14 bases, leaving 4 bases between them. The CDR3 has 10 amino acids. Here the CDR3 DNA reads TGTGCCAGCAGTTACTCGAGGCTGTTTTTT. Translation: CASSYSRLFF.

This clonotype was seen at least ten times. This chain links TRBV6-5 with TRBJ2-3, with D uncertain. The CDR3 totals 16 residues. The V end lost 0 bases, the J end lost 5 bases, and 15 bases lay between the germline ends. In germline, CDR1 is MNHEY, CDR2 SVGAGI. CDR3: CASSYSGPIQVDTQYF. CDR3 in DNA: TGTGCCAGCAGTTACTCCGGGCCAATTCAAGTAGATACGCAGTATTTT.

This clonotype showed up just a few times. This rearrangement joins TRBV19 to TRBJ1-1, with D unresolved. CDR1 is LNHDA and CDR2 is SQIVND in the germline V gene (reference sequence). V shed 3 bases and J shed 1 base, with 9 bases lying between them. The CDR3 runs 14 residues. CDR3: CASSIRIGNTEAFF. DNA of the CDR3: TGTGCCAGTAGTATTAGGATTGGGAACACTGAAGCTTTCTTT. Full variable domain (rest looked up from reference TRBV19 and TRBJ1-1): DGGITQSPKYLFRKEGQNVTLSCEQNLNHDAMYWYRQDPGQGLRLIYYSQIVNDFQKGDIAEGYSVSREKKESFPLTVTSAQKNPTAFYLCASSIRIGNTEAFFGQGTRLTVV.

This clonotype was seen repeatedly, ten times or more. The CDR3 DNA sequence: TGCGCCAGCGGGATGGGGGACCCCAGGACACCCCTCCACTTT. Encoded protein: CASGMGDPRTPLHF. The genes are TRBV4-3 and TRBJ1-6; the D gene is possibly TRBD1 (5 bases). This CDR3 has 14 amino acids. Trimming shortened V by 8 bases and J by 11 bases, and 19 bases separated the two germline ends. In germline, CDR1 is LGHNA, CDR2 YSLEER.

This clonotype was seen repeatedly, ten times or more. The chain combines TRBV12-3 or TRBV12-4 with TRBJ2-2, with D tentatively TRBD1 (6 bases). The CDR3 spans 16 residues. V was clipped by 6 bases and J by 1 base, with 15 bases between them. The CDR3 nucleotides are TGTGCCAGCAGGCCGTACCGGGACAAGAACACCGGGGAGCTGTTTTTT. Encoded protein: CASRPYRDKNTGELFF.

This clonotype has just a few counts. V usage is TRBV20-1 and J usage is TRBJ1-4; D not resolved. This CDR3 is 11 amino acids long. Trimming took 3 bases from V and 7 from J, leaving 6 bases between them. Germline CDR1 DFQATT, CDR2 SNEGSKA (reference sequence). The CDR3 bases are TGCAGTGCTAGTAGTCTTGAAAAACTGTTTTTT. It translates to CSASSLEKLFF.

CDR3 sequence (DNA): TGTGCCAGCACCCTAGGGAGACAGGTAACCTACGAGCAGTACTTC. Residues: CASTLGRQVTYEQYF. The V gene is TRBV28, the J gene TRBJ2-7, with D possibly TRBD1 on 6 matching bases. V lost 7 bases to trimming and J lost 2 bases, with 18 bases between them. Germline CDR1 MDHEN, CDR2 SYDVKM. The CDR3 has 15 amino acids.

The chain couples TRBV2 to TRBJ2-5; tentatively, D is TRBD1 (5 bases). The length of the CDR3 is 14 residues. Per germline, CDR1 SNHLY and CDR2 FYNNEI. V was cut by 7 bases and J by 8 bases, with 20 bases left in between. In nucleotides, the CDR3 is TGTGCCAGCAAAGTCCAGGGCCGGTTGGATACCCAGTACTTC. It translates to CASKVQGRLDTQYF.

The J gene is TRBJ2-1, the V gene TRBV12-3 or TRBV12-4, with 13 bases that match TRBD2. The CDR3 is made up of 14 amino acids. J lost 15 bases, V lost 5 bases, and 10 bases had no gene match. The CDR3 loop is CASSEPGLAGRRFF. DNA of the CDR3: TGTGCCAGCAGTGAACCGGGACTAGCGGGGCGCAGGTTCTTC.

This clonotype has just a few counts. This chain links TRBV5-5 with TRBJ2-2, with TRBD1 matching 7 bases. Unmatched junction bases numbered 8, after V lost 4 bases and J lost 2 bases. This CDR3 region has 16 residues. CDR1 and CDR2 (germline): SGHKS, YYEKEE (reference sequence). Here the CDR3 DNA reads TGTGCCAGCAGCCCCCAGACAGGGACCAACACCGGGGAGCTGTTTTTT. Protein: CASSPQTGTNTGELFF.

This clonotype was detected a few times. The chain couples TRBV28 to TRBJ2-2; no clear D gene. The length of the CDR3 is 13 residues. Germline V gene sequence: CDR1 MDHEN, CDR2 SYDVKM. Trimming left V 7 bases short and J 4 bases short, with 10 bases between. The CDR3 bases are TGTGCCAGCATTCGTTTTCTCACCGGGGAGCTGTTTTTT. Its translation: CASIRFLTGELFF.

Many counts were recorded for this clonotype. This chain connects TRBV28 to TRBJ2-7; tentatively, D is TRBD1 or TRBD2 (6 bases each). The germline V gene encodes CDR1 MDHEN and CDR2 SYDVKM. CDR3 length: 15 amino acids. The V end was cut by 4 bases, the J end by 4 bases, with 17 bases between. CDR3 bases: TGTGCCAGCAGTTCGGGGGCGCGAGTAAAATACGAGCAGTACTTC. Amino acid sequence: CASSSGARVKYEQYF. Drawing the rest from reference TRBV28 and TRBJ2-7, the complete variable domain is DVKVTQSSRYLVKRTGEKVFLECVQDMDHENMFWYRQDPGLGLRLIYFSYDVKMKEKGDIPEGYSVSREKKERFSLILESASTNQTSMYLCASSSGARVKYEQYFGPGTRLTVT.

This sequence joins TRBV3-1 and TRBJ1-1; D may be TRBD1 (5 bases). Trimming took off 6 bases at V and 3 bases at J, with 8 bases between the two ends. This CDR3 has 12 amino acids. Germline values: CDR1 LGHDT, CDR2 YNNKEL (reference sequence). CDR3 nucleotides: TGTGCCAGCAGTCAGGGCCACACTGAAGCTTTCTTT. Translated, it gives CASSQGHTEAFF.